The sequence of this T cell receptor (beta chain) was determined in a study of CXCR3-negative and CXCR3-positive naive CD8 T cells. Study-level background: Across all libraries, TRB reads numbered some 140 million, with about 1.5 +/- 0.3 million in each library.

Study findings and constraints: The study found more hydrophobic TRB CDR3s in CXCR3-positive naive cells than in CXCR3-negative naive cells. TRBV-TRBJ usage matched between naive CXCR3-negative and CXCR3-positive cells but not between memory cells. Because surface CD5 did not distinguish the naive subsets, TCR strength was inferred from TRB CDR3 properties.

Details on this clonotype: Its specificity is unknown.

Germline lookup yields CDR1 SEHNR and CDR2 FQNEAQ (reference sequence). The CDR3 sequence is 17 residues long. A CD45RO-CCR7+CD27+CD95- phenotype identified naive CD8+ T cells. UMI labels and 5' RACE were used to prepare the TRB cDNA libraries. TCRdb re-called the 5' RACE reads; every CDR3 protein appears as one record, without DNA. The repertoire table contains 84,000 or so distinct CDR3 sequences. This chain connects TRBV7-9 to TRBJ2-7; there is no DNA to check the TCRdb D call of TRBD2. This clonotype was obtained from a human donor in good health. Some clones in this sample may be carry-over from other donors' samples. Sequenced input: naive CXCR3+ CD8+ T cells from blood. Subset here: CD45RO-CCR7+CD27+CD95- naive CD8+ T cells expressing CXCR3 (TNR3+). The CDR3 spells CASSNPGTSGSPYEQYF.